This T cell receptor (beta chain) is drawn from a study of technical replicates of blood from a handful of donors. Profiling relied on immunoSEQ multiplex PCR, and the TCRdb table lists in-frame clones only, not all of them. Of more than 80,000 clones detected, around 95% appear once; the ten largest clones hold roughly 0.2%. Deletions cut 11 bases from V and 0 bases from J, with 11 bases between. Germline values: CDR1 WNHNN, CDR2 SYGVQD (reference sequence). The CDR3 contains 14 residues. The source of this sequence is a human donor in good health. Sequencing used T cells isolated from PBMCs. The chain joins TRBV10-1 to TRBJ1-6, with D unclear. DNA for the CDR3: TGCGCCGGTTATCGGAGCTCCTATAATTCACCCCTCCACTTT. Its protein is CAGYRSSYNSPLHF.